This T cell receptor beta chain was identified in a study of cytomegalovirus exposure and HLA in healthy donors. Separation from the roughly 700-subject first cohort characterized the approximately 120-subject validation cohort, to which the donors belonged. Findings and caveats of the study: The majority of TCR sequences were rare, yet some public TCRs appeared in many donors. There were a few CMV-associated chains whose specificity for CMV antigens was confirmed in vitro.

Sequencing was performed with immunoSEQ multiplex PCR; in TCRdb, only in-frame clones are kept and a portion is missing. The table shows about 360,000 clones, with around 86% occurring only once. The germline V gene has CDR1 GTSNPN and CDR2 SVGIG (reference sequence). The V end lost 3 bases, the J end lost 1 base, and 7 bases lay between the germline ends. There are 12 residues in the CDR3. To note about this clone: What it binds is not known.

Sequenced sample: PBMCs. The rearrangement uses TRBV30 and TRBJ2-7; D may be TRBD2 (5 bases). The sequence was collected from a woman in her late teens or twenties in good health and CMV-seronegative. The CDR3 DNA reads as TGTGCCTGGAGGGGAGAGTCCTACGAGCAGTACTTC. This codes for CAWRGESYEQYF.